This T cell receptor beta chain was observed in a study of CD8+CD57+ T cells in acquired aplastic anemia (dated by TCRdb to 2016 to 2019). Turning to the overall study: A mean of about 3 ug of DNA, ranging from roughly 0.19 to 30 ug, was extracted from sorted CD4+ and CD8+ cells. CD8+CD57+ expansion was defined as frequency above the mean frequency observed in healthy subjects. What the research found in general, with its limitations: Between patients and healthy controls, no significant difference in CD8+ Simpson's diversity was found (P=0.060). Around 28 CD8+ CDR3 sequences were found to be shared between patients and controls, but these sequences appeared to be highly expressed in patients and within the immunodominant clones of the patients.

For this chain, trimming is 6 bases at the V end and 9 bases at the J end, and the number of junction bases without a gene match is 7. From the cysteine through the phenylalanine, the CDR3 covers 13 amino acids. Only CDR3 DNA remains: 39 bases, in frame from the first base. CDR1 LGHDT and CDR2 YNNKEL are derived from the germline V gene (reference sequence). Genomic DNA was used as template for profiling of TCR beta VDJ combinations and CDR3 sequences. An Illumina HiSeq 2000 was the platform used for TCR repertoire sequencing. As for the original processing: TRBV/TRBJ rearrangement plots, CDR3 size and DJ length profiles, and Simpson's diversity index were used to assess repertoires. The immunodominant clone was defined as the most abundant DNA sequence in deep sequencing data. CDR3 amino acid sequences were screened for sharing across subjects and were compared with published repertoires and the VDJdb database. TCRdb reworked the public reads: Q25 trimming with fastp, MiXCR clone assembly, productive beta chains retained. Each CDR3 protein appears once, grouped with its most common genes and DNA. The V and J calls were not made by the authors but by TCRdb's processing. Recorded for this sample are 150,000 to 200,000 distinct CDR3 sequences; 45% to 55% of them occurred a single time. The top ten constitute around 2.9% of the sample.

Flow cytometry had shown CD8+CD57+ cell expansion in the patients selected for sequencing. Severe acquired aplastic anemia was diagnosed in all patients according to International Study of Aplastic Anemia and Agranulocytosis and Camitta criteria. No patient had received any therapy when blood was sampled. In the study, sorted CD4+ and CD8+ blood T cells from patients with severe aplastic anemia and from healthy subjects underwent deep sequencing of TCR repertoires. Patients were enrolled under clinicaltrials.gov protocols 00001620, 01623167, 00001397, 00071045, 00081523 and 00961064 in the USA. Ficoll-Paque density gradient centrifugation was used to isolate peripheral blood mononuclear cells. CD4+ and CD8+ T cells were sorted by FACS or magnetic beads before DNA extraction. This clonotype was picked up many times. Its specific antigen is unknown. The input lacks base qualities; no much larger clone sits a single base away.

The sequenced sample consisted of sorted CD4+, CD8+, or CD8+CD57+ T cells (not recorded which) from PBMCs. The receptor was isolated from a human donor with aplastic anemia. This sequence uses TRBV3-1 and TRBJ2-1, with 8 central nucleotides matching TRBD2. This receptor has the CDR3 CASSSGEGVEQFF. The DNA is as follows: TGTGCCAGCAGTAGCGGGGAGGGTGTTGAGCAGTTCTTC.